What follows are 9 T cell receptor beta chains derived from one specimen sequenced in a study of blood T cell repertoires in COVID-19. Produced via immunoSEQ multiplex PCR; TCRdb's table is partial and in-frame only. The profile shows roughly 98,000 clones, 85% of them singletons. Sequences were obtained from peripheral blood. The receptors here all came from a woman in her 70s with active or convalescent COVID-19.

The rearrangement uses TRBV7-2 and TRBJ2-2, with 8 nucleotides matching TRBD1. Per germline, CDR1 SGHTA and CDR2 FQGNSA. CDR3 length: 15 amino acids. V lost 5 bases to trimming and J lost 5 bases; unmatched junction nucleotides: 7. The CDR3 DNA sequence: TGTGCCAGCAGCAAAGGACAGGGAGAAACCGGGGAGCTGTTTTTT. It yields the protein CASSKGQGETGELFF.

The DNA for the CDR3 is TGCGCCAGCAGCCCTCCCTTACCAGGGGTTACCACTGAAGCTTTCTTT. Translation gives CASSPPLPGVTTEAFF. The V and J genes are TRBV5-1 and TRBJ1-1, with a weak D call TRBD1 (6 bases). The CDR3 sequence is 16 residues long. V was pared by 4 bases and J by 4 bases, with 20 bases between. From germline, CDR1 is SGHRS and CDR2 YFSETQ.

V and J are TRBV5-1 and TRBJ1-1; TRBD1 aligns across 7 bases. The J segment lost 4 bases and the V segment lost 4 bases, leaving 7 bases of the junction unmatched. Germline CDR1 SGHRS, CDR2 YFSETQ. CDR3 length: 14 amino acids. The CDR3 region has the DNA TGCGCCAGCAGCCGAAACAGGGGAGGCACTGAAGCTTTCTTT. Its translation is CASSRNRGGTEAFF. The complete variable domain, with remaining parts taken from reference TRBV5-1 and TRBJ1-1, reads KAGVTQTPRYLIKTRGQQVTLSCSPISGHRSVSWYQQTPGQGLQFLFEYFSETQRNKGNFPGRFSGRQFSNSRSEMNVSTLELGDSALYLCASSRNRGGTEAFFGQGTRLTVV.

The J gene is TRBJ1-2, the V gene TRBV2, with 8 positions matching TRBD1. V shed 2 bases and J 4 bases; nucleotides not matched to a gene: 6. CDR3 length: 15 amino acids. Germline V lookup: CDR1 SNHLY, CDR2 FYNNEI. This chain's CDR3 is CASSERAGGIYGYTF. CDR3 sequence (DNA): TGTGCCAGCAGTGAAAGGGCAGGGGGCATCTATGGCTACACCTTC.

This clone was counted between two and nine times. The chain recombines TRBV19 with TRBJ1-2; 8 bases are shared with TRBD1. V was pared by 7 bases and J by 5 bases, with 15 bases of the junction left unmatched. This CDR3 comprises 16 residues. Per germline, CDR1 LNHDA and CDR2 SQIVND (reference sequence). This CDR3 is CASIFTGGDFRYGYTF. The CDR3 DNA reads as TGTGCCAGTATTTTTACAGGGGGTGATTTTCGGTATGGCTACACCTTC.

This chain joins TRBV11-2 and TRBJ1-4; no clear D. The germline gives CDR1 SGHAT, CDR2 FQNNGV. The CDR3 is 15 amino acids. Trimming removed 4 bases at V and 0 bases at J, with 9 bases between. In DNA form, the CDR3 reads TGTGCCAGCAGCTCGTACAGAGCAACTAATGAAAAACTGTTTTTT. Encoded protein: CASSSYRATNEKLFF. The full variable domain, completed using reference TRBV11-2 and TRBJ1-4, is EAGVAQSPRYKIIEKRQSVAFWCNPISGHATLYWYQQILGQGPKLLIQFQNNGVVDDSQLPKDRFSAERLKGVDSTLKIQPAKLEDSAVYLCASSSYRATNEKLFFGSGTQLSVL.

The rearrangement uses TRBV2 and TRBJ2-7, with 9 bases that match TRBD2. Losses at the gene ends were 11 bases for V and 6 bases for J; bases not matched to a gene: 14. CDR1 and CDR2 from the germline V gene are SNHLY and FYNNEI. The CDR3 extends over 14 amino acids. CDR3 sequence (DNA): TGTGCCGGCAAAAGCGGGGGGCTCTCCCGCGAGCAGTACTTC. Translating it yields CAGKSGGLSREQYF.

The V gene is TRBV7-2, the J gene TRBJ2-1; TRBD1 matches 7 bases. V dropped 1 base and J dropped 0; count of bases not matched to a gene: 0. CDR3 length equals 15 residues. CDR1 is SGHTA and CDR2 is FQGNSA in the germline V gene. For the CDR3, the DNA is TGTGCCAGCAGCTTAGGGACAGGCTCCTACAATGAGCAGTTCTTC. This translates into CASSLGTGSYNEQFF. The whole variable domain, remainder taken from reference TRBV7-2 and TRBJ2-1, is GAGVSQSPSNKVTEKGKDVELRCDPISGHTALYWYRQSLGQGLEFLIYFQGNSAPDKSGLPSDRFSAERTGGSVSTLTIQRTQQEDSAVYLCASSLGTGSYNEQFFGPGTRLTVL.

The J gene is TRBJ1-2, the V gene TRBV3-1 (or the pseudogene TRBV3-2); the match to TRBD1 covers 9 bases. J gave up 6 bases and V 4 bases, and 3 bases lay outside the gene matches. The CDR3 runs 13 residues. Looked up from germline, CDR1 is LGHDT and CDR2 is YNNKEL (reference sequence). The CDR3 here is CASSLTGGDGYTF. Here the CDR3 DNA reads TGTGCCAGCAGCCTGACAGGGGGGGATGGCTACACCTTC.